This T cell receptor beta chain was sequenced during a study of coeliac disease. Study-wide results and caveats: Most TRB amino acid sequences occurred in only one sample. Cross-contamination between intraepithelial and lamina propria cells was possible.

Notes on this clone: Its specificity is unknown.

Produced via immunoSEQ multiplex PCR; TCRdb's table is partial and in-frame only. The table includes about 4,000 clones, roughly three fifths detected once. The CDR3 sequence is 14 residues long. Germline trimming cut 2 bases from V and 2 bases from J; bases unmatched to any gene: 3. Cells were frozen in aliquots of around 500,000, and one aliquot per fraction was sequenced. This receptor was identified in a man aged 65 to 79 without celiac disease. The chain is built from TRBV6-7 and TRBJ2-7; 7 bases map to TRBD1. Being an ORF, TRBV6-7 has a function that is uncertain. Sequencing was done on a sample of lymphocytes from the gut lamina propria. The CDR3 loop is CASSYAGTAYEQYF. DNA for the CDR3: TGTGCCAGCAGTTACGCCGGGACAGCCTACGAGCAGTACTTC.